A selection of T cell receptor beta chains follows, all from one sample in a study of naive and memory T cell subsets. TCRdb redid the calling of the UMI-ligation and nested PCR reads with MiXCR, one entry per CDR3 protein. The profile shows 140,000 to 150,000 distinct CDR3 sequences, around 15% of them singletons. Specimen: naive CD4+ T cells from blood. Receptors originate from a human donor in good health. The CDR3 runs from the conserved cysteine through the conserved F or W. The D gene is left open where the match is weak. Clone size is shown for a subset of rows, as once, few, many or a class of expanded clone.

TRBD2,TRBV12-3/TRBV12-4,TRBJ2-2,few,TGTGCCAGCAGCTGGCGGGAGGGCGGGGAGCTGTTTTTT,CASSWREGGELFF
TRBD1,TRBV12-3/TRBV12-4,TRBJ1-1,-,TGTGCCAGCAGTCCGGGTTCGACAGGGGTGAACACTGAAGCTTTCTTT,CASSPGSTGVNTEAFF
-,TRBV18,TRBJ2-1,-,TGTGCCAGCTCACCATCGCAGGGGTCCTACAATGAGCAGTTCTTC,CASSPSQGSYNEQFF
-,TRBV2,TRBJ1-2,-,TGTGCCAGCATCATACGGGGGCCCTGGGACTATGGCTACACCTTC,CASIIRGPWDYGYTF
TRBD1,TRBV7-6,TRBJ2-1,-,TGTGCCAGCAGCTTAGAGGGACAGGGTGTCGGAGGGCAGTTCTTC,CASSLEGQGVGGQFF
TRBD2,TRBV7-2,TRBJ2-3,few,TGTGCCAGCAGCTTACTAGCGGGAGTGGTAGATACGCAGTATTTT,CASSLLAGVVDTQYF
-,TRBV7-9,TRBJ1-6,-,TGTGCCAGCACCTCCGCATGGGGGGCGAATAATTCACCCCTCCACTTT,CASTSAWGANNSPLHF
-,TRBV19,TRBJ1-5,-,TGTGCCAGTCTAAGGGATGGCAATCAGCCCCAGCATTTT,CASLRDGNQPQHF
-,TRBV27,TRBJ2-4,-,TGTGCCAGCAGTTCCACTGTCACTGGGGGCAAAAACATTCAGTACTTC,CASSSTVTGGKNIQYF
-,TRBV6-5,TRBJ1-5,-,TGTGCCAGCAGTGGGGCAGAGAGCAATCAGCCCCAGCATTTT,CASSGAESNQPQHF
-,TRBV29-1,TRBJ2-7,many,TGCAGCGTGGCCACTGTCTACGAGCAGTACTTC,CSVATVYEQYF
TRBD2,TRBV5-1,TRBJ2-3,many,TGCGCCAGCAGCCCCCGCGGCGGGAGAAGCACAGATACGCAGTATTTT,CASSPRGGRSTDTQYF
-,TRBV30,TRBJ1-2,-,TGTGCCTGGAATTTGGCAGCAGCCTATGGCTACACCTTC,CAWNLAAAYGYTF
-,TRBV24-1,TRBJ2-3,-,TGTGCCACCAGTGATTCCGACCCAGATACGCAGTATTTT,CATSDSDPDTQYF
TRBD1,TRBV4-1,TRBJ2-5,many,TGCGCCAGCAGCCAAGGAGACAGGGACCAAGAGACCCAGTACTTC,CASSQGDRDQETQYF
TRBD1,TRBV20-1,TRBJ2-3,-,TGCAGTGCATTGACAGGGGGAATCACAGATACGCAGTATTTT,CSALTGGITDTQYF
TRBD1,TRBV30,TRBJ1-2,few,TGTGCCTGGAGCCGACAGGGCCTGGAGGGCTACACCTTC,CAWSRQGLEGYTF
-,TRBV7-3,TRBJ2-2,-,TGTGCCAGCAGCCGATGTAACACCGGGGAGCTGTTTTTT,CASSRCNTGELFF
-,TRBV12-3/TRBV12-4,TRBJ2-3,-,TGTGCCAGCAGTTTCTCCAGCAGACACACAGATACGCAGTATTTT,CASSFSSRHTDTQYF
TRBD1,TRBV29-1,TRBJ2-7,few,TGCAGCGTCTTGGACAGGGGGCTTAGCGAGCAGTACTTC,CSVLDRGLSEQYF
TRBD2,TRBV2,TRBJ2-7,few,TGTGCCAGCAGGGGGGGGTCTGGGTCTGCAGCCCTCGAGCAGTACTTC,CASRGGSGSAALEQYF
-,TRBV20-1,TRBJ2-3,few,TGCAGTGCTAGCCCGGCAGATACGCAGTATTTT,CSASPADTQYF
TRBD2,TRBV7-2,TRBJ2-3,few,TGTGCCAGCAGCAACGGACTAGCGGATTCAGATACGCAGTATTTT,CASSNGLADSDTQYF
TRBD2,TRBV28,TRBJ2-7,many,TGTGCCAGCAGTTCGGGCGGACTAGCGGGGCCTACTACCTACGAGCAGTACTTC,CASSSGGLAGPTTYEQYF
TRBD1,TRBV10-3,TRBJ1-6,few,TGTGCCGCCAGGACAGGGCGAGATTCACCCCTCCACTTT,CAARTGRDSPLHF
-,TRBV10-3,TRBJ1-2,-,TGTGCCATCAGTGCCGGGGGGAACACATATGGCTACACCTTC,CAISAGGNTYGYTF
TRBD2,TRBV20-1,TRBJ2-3,few,TGCAGTGCTAGAGTCGGCAGCGGGGTTTCAGATACGCAGTATTTT,CSARVGSGVSDTQYF
-,TRBV20-1,TRBJ2-7,few,TGCAGTGCTGATGGGCCCTCCTACGAGCAGTACTTC,CSADGPSYEQYF
TRBD1,TRBV7-2,TRBJ2-1,few,TGTGCCAGCAGCGGAACAGGGGATGAGCAGTTCTTC,CASSGTGDEQFF
TRBD1,TRBV11-2,TRBJ2-5,many,TGTGCCAGCAGCTTAGCCGGGACAGACATCTCTATCTATCAAGAGACCCAGTACTTC,CASSLAGTDISIYQETQYF
TRBD2,TRBV2,TRBJ2-7,once,TGTGCCAGCAGACGGACTAGCGGTTTTTTCTACGAGCAGTACTTC,CASRRTSGFFYEQYF
TRBD2,TRBV20-1,TRBJ2-1,-,TGCAGTGCGCCTGATAGCGGGAGGGTCTACAATGAGCAGTTCTTC,CSAPDSGRVYNEQFF
-,TRBV18,TRBJ1-1,few,TGTGCCAGCTCACCACGCGAACAGGGTCGAAACACTGAAGCTTTCTTT,CASSPREQGRNTEAFF
TRBD2,TRBV20-1,TRBJ2-7,-,TGCAGTGCGGGCGGGACTAGCGGTTCCTACGAGCAGTACTTC,CSAGGTSGSYEQYF
TRBD2,TRBV12-5,TRBJ2-7,-,TGTGCTAGTGGTTTGGTACTTAGTAGCGGGCAAACCTACGAGCAGTACTTC,CASGLVLSSGQTYEQYF
-,TRBV24-1,TRBJ2-3,few,TGTGCCACCAGTGAGGGGCGCGGCAGGGGAACAGATACGCAGTATTTT,CATSEGRGRGTDTQYF
-,TRBV2,TRBJ2-6,many,TGTGCCAGCAGTGAAGAGGGAACTGGGGCCAACGTCCTGACTTTC,CASSEEGTGANVLTF
-,TRBV19,TRBJ2-6,-,TGTGCCAGTAGTATTCGGGGATCTGGGGCCAACGTCCTGACTTTC,CASSIRGSGANVLTF
TRBD2,TRBV6-1,TRBJ2-3,many,TGTGCCAGCAGCGAGCGGGAGTTCACAGATACGCAGTATTTT,CASSEREFTDTQYF
-,TRBV6-5,TRBJ2-5,-,TGTGCCAGCAGTTACTCGGACAGAGGGGTGTGGACCCAGTACTTC,CASSYSDRGVWTQYF
-,TRBV20-1,TRBJ2-1,-,TGCAGTGCCTTGTACAATGAGCAGTTCTTC,CSALYNEQFF
-,TRBV3-1,TRBJ2-7,-,TGTGCCAGCAGCCAAGATGGTATGAGGGACTCCTACGAGCAGTACTTC,CASSQDGMRDSYEQYF
TRBD1,TRBV28,TRBJ2-5,few,TGTGCCAGCAGTTTACCCATGACAGGGGGCCTTAGAGAGACCCAGTACTTC,CASSLPMTGGLRETQYF
-,TRBV29-1,TRBJ2-4,-,TGCAGCGTTGTGATAGGGGGGGGAGATCCCCAGTACTTC,CSVVIGGGDPQYF
-,TRBV19,TRBJ2-2,-,TGTGCCAGTAGTATACAGGGTTTGACCGGGGAGCTGTTTTTT,CASSIQGLTGELFF
-,TRBV5-6,TRBJ2-3,few,TGTGCCAGCATAGAGACAGGAACTGATACGCAGTATTTT,CASIETGTDTQYF
-,TRBV7-2,TRBJ2-4,few,TGTGCCAGCAGCCCGCGGATCCGGGACACCAAAAACATTCAGTACTTC,CASSPRIRDTKNIQYF
-,TRBV24-1,TRBJ2-3,-,TGTGCCACCAGCGCCCGCATAGGGGCCACAGATACGCAGTATTTT,CATSARIGATDTQYF
-,TRBV6-5,TRBJ2-5,-,TGTGCCAGCAGTTACTCGTCAGGAGTACAAGAGACCCAGTACTTC,CASSYSSGVQETQYF
-,TRBV5-1,TRBJ2-3,-,TGCGCCAGCAGCTACGAGACAGATACGCAGTATTTT,CASSYETDTQYF
TRBD1,TRBV12-3/TRBV12-4,TRBJ2-3,few,TGTGCCAGCAGGACGAGGACAGGTCTCAGGGCAGATACGCAGTATTTT,CASRTRTGLRADTQYF
-,TRBV20-1,TRBJ2-7,few,TGCAGTGCTTTGGGGGAGGCCTACGAGCAGTACTTC,CSALGEAYEQYF
-,TRBV20-1,TRBJ2-3,-,TGCAGTACTTATAGCCGAGGACCTAGCACAGATACGCAGTATTTT,CSTYSRGPSTDTQYF
-,TRBV20-1,TRBJ2-3,-,TGCAGTGCCTTCTATCCAGGGCGACTGGGAACAGATACGCAGTATTTT,CSAFYPGRLGTDTQYF
-,TRBV7-6,TRBJ2-2,-,TGTGCCAGCAGCCCCGGCAGGGGGGCCGGGGAGCTGTTTTTT,CASSPGRGAGELFF
-,TRBV6-2/TRBV6-3,TRBJ1-5,-,TGTGCCAGCAGTTACTCGACAACTAATAGCAATCAGCCCCAGCATTTT,CASSYSTTNSNQPQHF
-,TRBV2,TRBJ2-7,few,TGTGCCAGCAGCCTCCGTGTCCTTGGCTACGAGCAGTACTTC,CASSLRVLGYEQYF
-,TRBV7-8,TRBJ2-5,-,TGTGCCAGCAGCTTTCAGGGACATGTGAGGGAGACCCAGTACTTC,CASSFQGHVRETQYF
-,TRBV12-3/TRBV12-4,TRBJ2-7,many,TGTGCCAGCAGTTTTGGCGCCGGGTACGAGCAGTACTTC,CASSFGAGYEQYF
-,TRBV10-3,TRBJ1-5,-,TGTGCCATCATTGGCAGTGGGACCAGGGAGCCCCAGCATTTT,CAIIGSGTREPQHF